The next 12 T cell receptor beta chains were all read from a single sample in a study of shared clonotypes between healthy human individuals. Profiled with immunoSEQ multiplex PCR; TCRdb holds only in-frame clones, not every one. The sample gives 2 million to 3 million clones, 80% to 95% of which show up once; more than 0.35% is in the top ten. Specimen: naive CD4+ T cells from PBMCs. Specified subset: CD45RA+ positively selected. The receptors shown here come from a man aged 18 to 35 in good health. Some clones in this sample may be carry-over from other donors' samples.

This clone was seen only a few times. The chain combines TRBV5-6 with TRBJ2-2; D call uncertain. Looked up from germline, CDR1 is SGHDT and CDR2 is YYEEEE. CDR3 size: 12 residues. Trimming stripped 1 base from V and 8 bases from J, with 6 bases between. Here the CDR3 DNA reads TGTGCCAGCAGCTTGATGAAAGGGGAGCTGTTTTTT. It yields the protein CASSLMKGELFF. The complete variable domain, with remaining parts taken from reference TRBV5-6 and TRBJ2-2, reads DAGVTQSPTHLIKTRGQQVTLRCSPKSGHDTVSWYQQALGQGPQFIFQYYEEEERQRGNFPDRFSGHQFPNYSSELNVNALLLGDSALYLCASSLMKGELFFGEGSRLTVL.

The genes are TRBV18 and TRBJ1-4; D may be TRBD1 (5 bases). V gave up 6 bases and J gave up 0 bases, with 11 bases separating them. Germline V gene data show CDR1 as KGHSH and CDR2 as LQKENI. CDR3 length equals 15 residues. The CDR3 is CASSPIRATNEKLFF. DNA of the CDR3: TGTGCCAGCTCCCCCATCAGGGCAACTAATGAAAAACTGTTTTTT.

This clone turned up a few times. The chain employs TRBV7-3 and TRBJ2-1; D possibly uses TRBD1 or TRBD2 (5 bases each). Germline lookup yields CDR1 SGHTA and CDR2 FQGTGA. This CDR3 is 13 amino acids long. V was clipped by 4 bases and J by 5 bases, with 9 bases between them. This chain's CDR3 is CASSSGTHNEQFF. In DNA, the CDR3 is TGTGCCAGCAGCTCCGGGACCCACAATGAGCAGTTCTTC.

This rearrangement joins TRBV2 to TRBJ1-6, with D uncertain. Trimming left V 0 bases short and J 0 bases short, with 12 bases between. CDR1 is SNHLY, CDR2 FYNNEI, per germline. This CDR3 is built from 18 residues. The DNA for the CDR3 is TGTGCCAGCAGTGAAGCGCTCAGAAGGAGCTCCTATAATTCACCCCTCCACTTT. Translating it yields CASSEALRRSSYNSPLHF.

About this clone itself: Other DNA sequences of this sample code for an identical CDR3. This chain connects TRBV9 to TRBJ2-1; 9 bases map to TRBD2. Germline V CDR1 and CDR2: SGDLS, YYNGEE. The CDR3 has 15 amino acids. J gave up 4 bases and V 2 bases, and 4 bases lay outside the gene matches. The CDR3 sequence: CASSVGTSRYNEQFF. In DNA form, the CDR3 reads TGTGCCAGCAGCGTCGGGACTAGCCGATACAATGAGCAGTTCTTC.

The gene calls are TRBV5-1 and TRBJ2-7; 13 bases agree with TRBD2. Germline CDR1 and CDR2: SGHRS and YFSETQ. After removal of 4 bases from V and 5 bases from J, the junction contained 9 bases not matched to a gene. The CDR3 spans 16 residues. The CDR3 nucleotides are TGCGCCAGCAGCCTCACTAGCGGGAGGGCCTATAACGAGCAGTACTTC. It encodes CASSLTSGRAYNEQYF. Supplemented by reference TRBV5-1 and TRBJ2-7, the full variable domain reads KAGVTQTPRYLIKTRGQQVTLSCSPISGHRSVSWYQQTPGQGLQFLFEYFSETQRNKGNFPGRFSGRQFSNSRSEMNVSTLELGDSALYLCASSLTSGRAYNEQYFGPGTRLTVT.

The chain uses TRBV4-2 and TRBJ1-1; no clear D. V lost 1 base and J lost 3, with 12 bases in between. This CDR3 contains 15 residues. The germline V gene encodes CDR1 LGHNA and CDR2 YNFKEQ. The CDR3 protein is CASSQGAAGDTEAFF. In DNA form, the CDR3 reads TGTGCCAGCAGCCAAGGGGCAGCTGGGGACACTGAAGCTTTCTTT.

The DNA for the CDR3 is TGTGCCAGTAGGACAGGTACGAACACCGGGGAGCTGTTTTTT. This encodes CASRTGTNTGELFF. This rearrangement joins TRBV19 to TRBJ2-2; tentative D call: TRBD1 (6 bases). The CDR3 loop spans 14 amino acids. CDR1 is LNHDA, CDR2 SQIVND, per germline (reference sequence). Trimming left V 6 bases short and J 0 bases short, with 8 bases between.

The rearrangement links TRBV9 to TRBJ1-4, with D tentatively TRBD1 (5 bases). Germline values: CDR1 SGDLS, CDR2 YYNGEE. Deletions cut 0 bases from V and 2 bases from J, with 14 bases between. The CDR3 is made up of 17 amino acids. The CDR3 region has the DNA TGTGCCAGCAGCGTAGGCGACAGTGTCAAGACTAATGAAAAACTGTTTTTT. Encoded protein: CASSVGDSVKTNEKLFF.

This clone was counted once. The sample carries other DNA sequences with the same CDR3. The CDR3 loop is CASSGTGQETQYF. The CDR3 nucleotides read TGCGCCAGCAGCGGCACAGGGCAAGAGACCCAGTACTTC. The J gene is TRBJ2-5, the V gene TRBV5-1, with D perhaps TRBD1 (6 bases). Germline CDR1 is SGHRS and CDR2 is YFSETQ. The V end was cut by 4 bases, the J end by 2 bases, with 9 bases between. CDR3 length: 13 amino acids.

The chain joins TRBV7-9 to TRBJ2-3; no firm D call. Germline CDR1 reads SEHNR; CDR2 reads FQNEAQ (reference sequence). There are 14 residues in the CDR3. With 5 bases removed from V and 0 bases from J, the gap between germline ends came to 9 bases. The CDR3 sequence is CASSPSASTDTQYF. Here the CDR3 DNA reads TGTGCCAGCAGCCCATCTGCTAGCACAGATACGCAGTATTTT.

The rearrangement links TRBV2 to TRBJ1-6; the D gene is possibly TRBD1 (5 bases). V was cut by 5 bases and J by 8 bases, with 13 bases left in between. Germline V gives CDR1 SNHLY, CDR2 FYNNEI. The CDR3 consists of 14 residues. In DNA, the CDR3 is TGTGCCAGCAGTCCGGGACCTGCCTATTCACCCCTCCACTTT. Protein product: CASSPGPAYSPLHF.